A single sample is the source of the 9 T cell receptor beta chains below, sequenced in a study of long-term antiretroviral therapy in people with HIV. Sequencing used immunoSEQ v3.0 at survey level. Data came from immunoSEQ multiplex PCR; TCRdb stores just in-frame clones and leaves some out. The sample includes tens of thousands of clones, 84% of them seen just once. The sequencing used unsorted PBMCs, collected 0.4 years after starting antiretroviral therapy. These receptor sequences come from a man aged 18-30 years with HIV.

The chain uses TRBV28 and TRBJ1-1; possibly TRBD1 for D (5 bases). The V gene's germline CDR1 is MDHEN and CDR2 SYDVKM. Deletions cut 5 bases from V and 4 bases from J, with 8 bases between. The CDR3 runs to 12 residues. Here the CDR3 reads CASSPGGTEAFF. CDR3 nucleotide sequence: TGTGCCAGCAGTCCGGGGGGCACTGAAGCTTTCTTT.

The J gene is TRBJ2-7, the V gene TRBV7-3, with D unclear. Trimming stripped 2 bases from V and 4 bases from J, with 9 bases between. The CDR3 spans 13 residues. CDR1 SGHTA and CDR2 FQGTGA come from the germline V gene. CDR3 nucleotides: TGTGCCAGCAGCTTATGGGGTGGTTACGAGCAGTACTTC. Its translation is CASSLWGGYEQYF. Supplemented by reference TRBV7-3 and TRBJ2-7, the full variable domain reads GAGVSQTPSNKVTEKGKYVELRCDPISGHTALYWYRQSLGQGPEFLIYFQGTGAADDSGLPNDRFFAVRPEGSVSTLKIQRTERGDSAVYLCASSLWGGYEQYFGPGTRLTVT.

The rearrangement uses TRBV4-3 and TRBJ2-2; D tentatively fits TRBD1 or TRBD2 (5 bases each). The CDR3 has 19 amino acids. V lost 2 bases and J 6 bases, leaving 25 bases between the germline ends. Germline CDR1 and CDR2: LGHNA and YSLEER. The CDR3, as DNA: TGCGCCAGCAGCCAATTTGGGGGATTCCTGGAAATGGGGGCCGGGGAGCTGTTTTTT. Protein product: CASSQFGGFLEMGAGELFF.

This chain joins TRBV13 and TRBJ2-5; a possible D gene is TRBD2 (6 bases). Germline CDR1 PRHDT, CDR2 FYEKMQ (reference sequence). The CDR3 runs 14 residues. Trimming took 1 base from V and 5 from J, leaving 11 bases between them. CDR3 bases: TGTGCCAGCAGCTTAGTCAACGGAGGGGAGACCCAGTACTTC. This encodes CASSLVNGGETQYF. Full variable domain (outside the CDR3, taken from reference TRBV13 and TRBJ2-5): AAGVIQSPRHLIKEKRETATLKCYPIPRHDTVYWYQQGPGQDPQFLISFYEKMQSDKGSIPDRFSAQQFSDYHSELNMSSLELGDSALYFCASSLVNGGETQYFGPGTRLLVL.

The CDR3 coding sequence is TGTGCCAGCAGCTTAGTGGGGGACGAGCAGTACTTC. Residues: CASSLVGDEQYF. This chain connects TRBV7-6 to TRBJ2-7; either TRBD1 or TRBD2 may supply D (5 bases each). V lost 1 base to trimming and J lost 5 bases, with 6 bases between them. CDR1 is SGHVS, CDR2 FNYEAQ, per germline. This CDR3 has 12 residues. The complete variable domain, with remaining parts taken from reference TRBV7-6 and TRBJ2-7, reads GAGVSQSPRYKVTKRGQDVALRCDPISGHVSLYWYRQALGQGPEFLTYFNYEAQQDKSGLPNDRFSAERPEGSISTLTIQRTEQRDSAMYRCASSLVGDEQYFGPGTRLTVT.

J is TRBJ1-4 and V is TRBV15; D is ambiguous. V shed 1 base and J shed 0 bases, with 12 bases lying between them. CDR3 size: 17 residues. Germline V gene data show CDR1 as LNHNV and CDR2 as YYDKDF (reference sequence). In DNA, the CDR3 is TGTGCCACCAGCAGAGTCCCGAGGAGGACAACTAATGAAAAACTGTTTTTT. It specifies CATSRVPRRTTNEKLFF.

The gene calls are TRBV27 and TRBJ2-5; 7 bases agree with TRBD2. The V segment lost 5 bases and the J segment 2 bases; nucleotides outside the gene matches: 5. Germline assignment: CDR1 MNHEY and CDR2 SMNVEV (reference sequence). This CDR3 region has 14 residues. The CDR3 reads CASSLTSAQETQYF. CDR3 nucleotide sequence: TGTGCCAGCAGTCTCACTAGCGCACAAGAGACCCAGTACTTC.

This clone has just a few counts. As DNA, the CDR3 is TGTGCCAGCGGTAAAGGGTTGAACACTGAAGCTTTCTTT. This gives the protein CASGKGLNTEAFF. The chain uses TRBV28 and TRBJ1-1; no definite D call. The germline V gene encodes CDR1 MDHEN and CDR2 SYDVKM. CDR3 length: 13 residues. The germline V and J ends were trimmed by 8 bases and 0 bases, with 10 bases remaining between them.

This chain connects TRBV18 to TRBJ2-7; no clear D gene. The CDR3 is 14 residues long. V lost 2 bases and J lost 0, with 8 bases in between. The germline V gene has CDR1 KGHSH and CDR2 LQKENI. CDR3 in DNA: TGTGCCAGCTCACCAGGGTCCTACTCCTACGAGCAGTACTTC. Amino acids: CASSPGSYSYEQYF.